This T cell receptor (beta chain) emerged from a study of CD8 T cells in Susac syndrome. RNA, at about 0.45 to 1 ug, was reverse transcribed with random hexamers. It was immunoSEQ multiplex PCR that amplified TCR beta CDR3 across 54 Vbeta and 13 Jbeta. MiXCR, applied by TCRdb to the immunoSEQ multiplex PCR reads, yields one record per CDR3 protein. This table holds about 180,000 distinct CDR3 sequences, 90% to 97% found once. The germline V gene has CDR1 KGHSH and CDR2 LQKENI. This CDR3 spans 18 amino acids. V lost 3 bases to trimming and J lost 2 bases; unmatched junction nucleotides: 6. TCR beta sequencing covered blood CD8+ and CD4+ T cells. Included as multiple sclerosis controls were treatment-naive patients who had stable or active relapsing-remitting disease. TEMRA cells were enriched by FACS, and CD4+ and CD8+ T cells were negatively isolated.

The chain combines TRBV18 with TRBJ2-2, with 13 bases matching TRBD2. The sequence was obtained from a human donor with multiple sclerosis. Material: CD4+ T cells from PBMCs. CDR3 residues: CASSPFGTSGANTGELFF. The CDR3 DNA reads TGTGCCAGCTCACCTTTCGGGACTAGCGGGGCAAACACCGGGGAGCTGTTTTTT.